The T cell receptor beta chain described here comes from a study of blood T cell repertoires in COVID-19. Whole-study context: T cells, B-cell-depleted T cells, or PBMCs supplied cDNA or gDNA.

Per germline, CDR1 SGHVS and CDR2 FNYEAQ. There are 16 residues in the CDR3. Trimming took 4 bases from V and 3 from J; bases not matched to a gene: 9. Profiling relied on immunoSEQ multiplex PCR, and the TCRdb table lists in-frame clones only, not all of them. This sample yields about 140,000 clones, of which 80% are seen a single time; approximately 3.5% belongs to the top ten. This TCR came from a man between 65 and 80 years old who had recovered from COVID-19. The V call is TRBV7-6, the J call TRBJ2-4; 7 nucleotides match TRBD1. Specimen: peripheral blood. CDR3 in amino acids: CASSSWTGIGKNIQYF. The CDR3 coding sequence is TGTGCCAGCAGCTCTTGGACAGGAATAGGCAAAAACATTCAGTACTTC.